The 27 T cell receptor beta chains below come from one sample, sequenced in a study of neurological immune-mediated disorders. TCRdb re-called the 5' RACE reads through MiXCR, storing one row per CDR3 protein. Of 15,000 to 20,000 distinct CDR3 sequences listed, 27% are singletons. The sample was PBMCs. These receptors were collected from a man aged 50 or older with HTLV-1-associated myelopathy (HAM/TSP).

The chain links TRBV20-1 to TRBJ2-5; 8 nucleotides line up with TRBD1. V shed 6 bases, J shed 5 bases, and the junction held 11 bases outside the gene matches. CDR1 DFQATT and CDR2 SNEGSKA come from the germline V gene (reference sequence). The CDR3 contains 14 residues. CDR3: CSAPRSGQGETQYF. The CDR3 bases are TGCAGTGCGCCGAGATCCGGACAGGGCGAGACCCAGTACTTC.

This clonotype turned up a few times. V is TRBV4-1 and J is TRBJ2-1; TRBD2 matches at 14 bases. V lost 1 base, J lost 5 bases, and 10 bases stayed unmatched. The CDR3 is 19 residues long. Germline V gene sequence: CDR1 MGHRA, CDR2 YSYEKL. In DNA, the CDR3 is TGCGCCAGCAGCCAAGTGGGGACTAGCGGGAGCGGCGACCACAATGAGCAGTTCTTC. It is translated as CASSQVGTSGSGDHNEQFF.

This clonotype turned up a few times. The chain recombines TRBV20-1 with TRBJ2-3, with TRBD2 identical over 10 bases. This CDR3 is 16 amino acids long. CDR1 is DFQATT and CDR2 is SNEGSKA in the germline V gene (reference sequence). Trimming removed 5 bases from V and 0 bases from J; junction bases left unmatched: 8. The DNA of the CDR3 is TGCAGTGCTTCAGGACTAGCGGCAACTAGCACAGATACGCAGTATTTT. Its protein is CSASGLAATSTDTQYF.

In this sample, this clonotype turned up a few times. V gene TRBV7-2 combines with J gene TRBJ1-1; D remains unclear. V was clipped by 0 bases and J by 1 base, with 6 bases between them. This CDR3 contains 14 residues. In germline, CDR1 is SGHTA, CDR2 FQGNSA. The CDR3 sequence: CASSLALGNTEAFF. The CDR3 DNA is TGTGCCAGCAGCTTAGCGTTGGGGAACACTGAAGCTTTCTTT.

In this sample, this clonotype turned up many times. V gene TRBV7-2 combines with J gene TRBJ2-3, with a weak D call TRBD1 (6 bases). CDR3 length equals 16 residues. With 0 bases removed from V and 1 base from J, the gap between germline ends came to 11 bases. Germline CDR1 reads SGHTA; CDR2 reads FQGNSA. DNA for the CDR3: TGTGCCAGCAGCTTAGCTGGGGGCGTAGGCACAGATACGCAGTATTTT. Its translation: CASSLAGGVGTDTQYF.

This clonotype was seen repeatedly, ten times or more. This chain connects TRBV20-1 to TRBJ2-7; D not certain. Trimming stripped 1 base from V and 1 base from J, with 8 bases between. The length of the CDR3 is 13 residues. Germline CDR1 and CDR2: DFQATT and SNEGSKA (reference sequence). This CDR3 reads CSARVARSYEQYF. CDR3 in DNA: TGCAGTGCTAGAGTGGCCAGATCCTACGAGCAGTACTTC.

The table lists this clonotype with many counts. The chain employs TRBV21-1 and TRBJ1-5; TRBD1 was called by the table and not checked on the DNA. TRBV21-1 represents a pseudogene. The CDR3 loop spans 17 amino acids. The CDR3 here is CASTRTQNGRGNQPQHF. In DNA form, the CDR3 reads TGTGCCAGCACGAGAACCCAGAATGGACGGGGGAATCAGCCCCAGCATTTT.

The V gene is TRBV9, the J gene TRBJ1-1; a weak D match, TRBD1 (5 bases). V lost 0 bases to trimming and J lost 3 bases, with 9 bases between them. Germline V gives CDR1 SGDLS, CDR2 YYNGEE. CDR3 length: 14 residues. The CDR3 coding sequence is TGTGCCAGCAGCGTAGGCCAGGGCCACACTGAAGCTTTCTTT. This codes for CASSVGQGHTEAFF.

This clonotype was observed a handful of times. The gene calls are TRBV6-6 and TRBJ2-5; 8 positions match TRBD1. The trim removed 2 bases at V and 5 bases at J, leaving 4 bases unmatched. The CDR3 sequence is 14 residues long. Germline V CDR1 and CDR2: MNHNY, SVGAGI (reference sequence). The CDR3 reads CASSYGTGRETQYF. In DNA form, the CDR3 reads TGTGCCAGCAGTTACGGGACAGGTCGTGAGACCCAGTACTTC.

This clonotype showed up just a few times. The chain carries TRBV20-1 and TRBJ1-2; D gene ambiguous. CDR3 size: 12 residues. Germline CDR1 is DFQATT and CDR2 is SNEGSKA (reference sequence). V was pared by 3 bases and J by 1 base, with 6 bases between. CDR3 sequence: CSASVGNYGYTF. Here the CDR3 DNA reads TGCAGTGCTAGTGTGGGTAACTATGGCTACACCTTC.

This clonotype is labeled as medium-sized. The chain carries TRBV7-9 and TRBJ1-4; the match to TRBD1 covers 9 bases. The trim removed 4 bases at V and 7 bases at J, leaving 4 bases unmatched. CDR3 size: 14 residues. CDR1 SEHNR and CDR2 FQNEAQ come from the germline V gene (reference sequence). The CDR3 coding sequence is TGTGCCAGCAGCTCTACAGGGGGCAGTGAAAAACTGTTTTTT. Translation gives CASSSTGGSEKLFF.

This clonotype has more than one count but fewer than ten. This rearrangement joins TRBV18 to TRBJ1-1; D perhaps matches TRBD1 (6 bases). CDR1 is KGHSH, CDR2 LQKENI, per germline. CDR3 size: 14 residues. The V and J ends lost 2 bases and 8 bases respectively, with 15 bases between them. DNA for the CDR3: TGTGCCAGCTCACCATCCACGGGGGGCCTGGAAGCTTTCTTT. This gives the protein CASSPSTGGLEAFF.

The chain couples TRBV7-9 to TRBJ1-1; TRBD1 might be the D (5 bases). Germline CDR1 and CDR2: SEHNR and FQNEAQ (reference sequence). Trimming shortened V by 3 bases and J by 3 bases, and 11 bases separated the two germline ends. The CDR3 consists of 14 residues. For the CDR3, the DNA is TGTGCCAGCAGCTTTGCGGACACTTACACTGAAGCTTTCTTT. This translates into CASSFADTYTEAFF.

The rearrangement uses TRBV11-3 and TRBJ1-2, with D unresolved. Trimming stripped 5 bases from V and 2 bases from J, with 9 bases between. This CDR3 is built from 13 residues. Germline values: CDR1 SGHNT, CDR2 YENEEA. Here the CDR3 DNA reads TGTGCCAGCAGCCCCAAGTCCAACTATGGCTACACCTTC. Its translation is CASSPKSNYGYTF.

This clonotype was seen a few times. This CDR3 is CASSSTGGGVVNEQFF. The CDR3 coding sequence is TGCGCCAGCAGCTCGACAGGGGGCGGGGTAGTGAATGAGCAGTTCTTC. The chain carries TRBV5-1 and TRBJ2-1, with 10 nucleotides matching TRBD1. After removal of 3 bases from V and 7 bases from J, the junction contained 10 bases not matched to a gene. The CDR3 spans 16 residues. CDR1 and CDR2 (germline): SGHRS, YFSETQ.

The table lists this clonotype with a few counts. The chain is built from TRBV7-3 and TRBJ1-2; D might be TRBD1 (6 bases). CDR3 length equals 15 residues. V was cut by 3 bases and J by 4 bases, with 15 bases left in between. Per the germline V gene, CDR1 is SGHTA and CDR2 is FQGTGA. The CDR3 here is CASSLASGAGYGYTF. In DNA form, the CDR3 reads TGTGCCAGCAGCTTGGCTTCAGGGGCCGGCTATGGCTACACCTTC. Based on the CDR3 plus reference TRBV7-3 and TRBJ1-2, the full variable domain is GAGVSQTPSNKVTEKGKYVELRCDPISGHTALYWYRQSLGQGPEFLIYFQGTGAADDSGLPNDRFFAVRPEGSVSTLKIQRTERGDSAVYLCASSLASGAGYGYTFGSGTRLTVV.

The DNA of the CDR3 is TGTGCCAGCAGTTACAGGGAGGGCTACGAGCAGTACTTC. This gives the protein CASSYREGYEQYF. The V call is TRBV6-5, the J call TRBJ2-7; 7 positions agree with TRBD2. The CDR3 has 13 amino acids. V gave up 2 bases and J gave up 3 bases; unmatched junction bases: 1. Germline CDR1 MNHEY, CDR2 SVGAGI.

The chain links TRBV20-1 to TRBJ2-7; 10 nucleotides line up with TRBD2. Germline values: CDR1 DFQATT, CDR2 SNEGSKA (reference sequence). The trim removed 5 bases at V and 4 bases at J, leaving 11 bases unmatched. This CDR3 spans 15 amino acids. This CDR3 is CSAWATGLAMYEQYF. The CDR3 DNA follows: TGCAGTGCTTGGGCCACGGGACTAGCGATGTACGAGCAGTACTTC.

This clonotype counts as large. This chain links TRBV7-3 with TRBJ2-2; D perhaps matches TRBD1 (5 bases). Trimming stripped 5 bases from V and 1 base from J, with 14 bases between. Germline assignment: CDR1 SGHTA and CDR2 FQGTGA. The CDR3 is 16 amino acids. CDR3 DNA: TGTGCCAGCAGCCTTATAGCTGGACAGAACACCGGGGAGCTGTTTTTT. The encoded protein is CASSLIAGQNTGELFF.

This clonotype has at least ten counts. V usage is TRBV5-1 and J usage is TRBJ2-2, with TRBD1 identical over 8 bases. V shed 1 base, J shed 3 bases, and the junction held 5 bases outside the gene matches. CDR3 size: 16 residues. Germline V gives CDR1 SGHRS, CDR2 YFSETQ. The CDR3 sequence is CASSLTGGGYTGELFF. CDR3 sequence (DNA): TGCGCCAGCAGCTTGACAGGGGGTGGATACACCGGGGAGCTGTTTTTT.

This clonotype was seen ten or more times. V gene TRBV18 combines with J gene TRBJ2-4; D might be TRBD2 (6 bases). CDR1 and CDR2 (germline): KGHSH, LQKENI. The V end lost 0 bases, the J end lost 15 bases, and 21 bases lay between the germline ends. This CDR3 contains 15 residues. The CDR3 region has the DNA TGTGCCAGCTCACCACCGGTTGCAGGGAGGTCCACTCTGTACTTC. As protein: CASSPPVAGRSTLYF.

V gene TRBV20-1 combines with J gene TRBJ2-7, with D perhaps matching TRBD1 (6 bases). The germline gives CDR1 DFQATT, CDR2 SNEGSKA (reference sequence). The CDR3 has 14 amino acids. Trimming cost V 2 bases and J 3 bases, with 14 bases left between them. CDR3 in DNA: TGCAGTGCTAGAACCCCAGGGGACGGCTACGAGCAGTACTTC. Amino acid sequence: CSARTPGDGYEQYF.

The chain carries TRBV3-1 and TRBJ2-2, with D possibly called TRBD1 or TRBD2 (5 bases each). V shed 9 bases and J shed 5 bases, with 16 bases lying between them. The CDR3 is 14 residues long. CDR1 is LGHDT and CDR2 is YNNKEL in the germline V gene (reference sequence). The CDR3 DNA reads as TGTGCCAGTCAGAGGGGTGGATGGACCGGGGAGCTGTTTTTT. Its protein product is CASQRGGWTGELFF.

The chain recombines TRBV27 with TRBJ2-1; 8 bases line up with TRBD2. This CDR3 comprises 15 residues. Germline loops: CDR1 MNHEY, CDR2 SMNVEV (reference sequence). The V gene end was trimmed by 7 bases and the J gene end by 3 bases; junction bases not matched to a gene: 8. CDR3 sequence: CASNTAGEVYNEQFF. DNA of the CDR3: TGTGCCAGCAACACAGCGGGAGAGGTCTACAATGAGCAGTTCTTC.

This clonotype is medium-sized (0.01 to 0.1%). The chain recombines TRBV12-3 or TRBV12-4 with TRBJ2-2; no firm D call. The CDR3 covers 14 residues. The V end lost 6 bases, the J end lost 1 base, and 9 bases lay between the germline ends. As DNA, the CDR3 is TGTGCCAGCAGCTTGCAGCGGAACACCGGGGAGCTGTTTTTT. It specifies CASSLQRNTGELFF.

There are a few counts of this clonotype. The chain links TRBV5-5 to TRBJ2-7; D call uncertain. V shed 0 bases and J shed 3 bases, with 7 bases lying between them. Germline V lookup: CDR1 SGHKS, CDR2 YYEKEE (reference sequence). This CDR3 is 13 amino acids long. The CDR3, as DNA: TGTGCCAGCAGCTTGGTCGCAGACTACGAGCAGTACTTC. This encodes CASSLVADYEQYF.

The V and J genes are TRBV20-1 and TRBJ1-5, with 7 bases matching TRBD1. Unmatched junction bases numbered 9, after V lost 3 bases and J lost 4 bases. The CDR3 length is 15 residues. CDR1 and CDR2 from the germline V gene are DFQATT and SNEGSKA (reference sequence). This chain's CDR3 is CSASLPGQQNQPQHF. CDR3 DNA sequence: TGCAGTGCTAGTCTACCGGGACAGCAAAATCAGCCCCAGCATTTT.